This T cell receptor (beta chain) originates from a study of Ad26.COV2.S vaccination and SARS-CoV-2 variants. About the study: In the COV1001 trial, the donor was in the Ad26.COV2.S arm. Study-level findings and limits: Substantial response breadth was reportedly seen for spike-specific CD8+ and CD4+ T cells after vaccination.

CDR3 length: 15 residues. Germline CDR1 and CDR2: LNHNV and YYDKDF (reference sequence). The V end lost 6 bases, the J end lost 2 bases, and 16 bases lay between the germline ends. Profiling relied on immunoSEQ multiplex PCR, and the TCRdb table lists in-frame clones only, not all of them. The sample lists around 450,000 clones, around 91% occurring once. Concerning this clone itself: Its antigen is as yet unknown.

The treatment was: about 20 received Ad26.COV2.S at low or high dose, single or two shots; roughly five received placebo; per-sample allocation not given. Day 63 after the first vaccine or placebo injection was the time point for sampling. The receptor's source is a person between 18 and 60 years old who received the Ad26.COV2.S COVID-19 vaccine or a placebo. The rearrangement joins TRBV15 to TRBJ1-1, with a weak D call TRBD1 (5 bases). This specimen was peripheral blood, taken in a trial of Ad26.COV2.S vaccine versus placebo. DNA for the CDR3: TGTGCCACCAGGGGCCTGAACAGGCCAAACACTGAAGCTTTCTTT. It specifies CATRGLNRPNTEAFF.